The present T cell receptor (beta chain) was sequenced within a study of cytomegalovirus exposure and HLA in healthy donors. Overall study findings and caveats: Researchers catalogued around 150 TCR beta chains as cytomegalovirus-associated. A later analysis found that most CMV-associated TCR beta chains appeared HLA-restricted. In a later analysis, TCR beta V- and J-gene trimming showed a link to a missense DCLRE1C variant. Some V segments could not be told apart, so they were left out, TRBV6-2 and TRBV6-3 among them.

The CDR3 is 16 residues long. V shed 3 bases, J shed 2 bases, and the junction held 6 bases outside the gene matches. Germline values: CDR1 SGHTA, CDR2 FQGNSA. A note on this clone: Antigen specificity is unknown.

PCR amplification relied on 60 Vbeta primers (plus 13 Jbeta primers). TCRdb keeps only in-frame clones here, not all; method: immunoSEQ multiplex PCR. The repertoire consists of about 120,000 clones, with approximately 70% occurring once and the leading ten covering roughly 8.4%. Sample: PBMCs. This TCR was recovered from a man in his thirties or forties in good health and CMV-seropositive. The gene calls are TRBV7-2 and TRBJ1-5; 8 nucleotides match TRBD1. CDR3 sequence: CASSFYPGGGNQPQHF. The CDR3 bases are TGTGCCAGCAGCTTCTACCCAGGGGGCGGCAATCAGCCCCAGCATTTT. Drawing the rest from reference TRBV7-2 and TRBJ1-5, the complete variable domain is GAGVSQSPSNKVTEKGKDVELRCDPISGHTALYWYRQSLGQGLEFLIYFQGNSAPDKSGLPSDRFSAERTGGSVSTLTIQRTQQEDSAVYLCASSFYPGGGNQPQHFGDGTRLSIL.